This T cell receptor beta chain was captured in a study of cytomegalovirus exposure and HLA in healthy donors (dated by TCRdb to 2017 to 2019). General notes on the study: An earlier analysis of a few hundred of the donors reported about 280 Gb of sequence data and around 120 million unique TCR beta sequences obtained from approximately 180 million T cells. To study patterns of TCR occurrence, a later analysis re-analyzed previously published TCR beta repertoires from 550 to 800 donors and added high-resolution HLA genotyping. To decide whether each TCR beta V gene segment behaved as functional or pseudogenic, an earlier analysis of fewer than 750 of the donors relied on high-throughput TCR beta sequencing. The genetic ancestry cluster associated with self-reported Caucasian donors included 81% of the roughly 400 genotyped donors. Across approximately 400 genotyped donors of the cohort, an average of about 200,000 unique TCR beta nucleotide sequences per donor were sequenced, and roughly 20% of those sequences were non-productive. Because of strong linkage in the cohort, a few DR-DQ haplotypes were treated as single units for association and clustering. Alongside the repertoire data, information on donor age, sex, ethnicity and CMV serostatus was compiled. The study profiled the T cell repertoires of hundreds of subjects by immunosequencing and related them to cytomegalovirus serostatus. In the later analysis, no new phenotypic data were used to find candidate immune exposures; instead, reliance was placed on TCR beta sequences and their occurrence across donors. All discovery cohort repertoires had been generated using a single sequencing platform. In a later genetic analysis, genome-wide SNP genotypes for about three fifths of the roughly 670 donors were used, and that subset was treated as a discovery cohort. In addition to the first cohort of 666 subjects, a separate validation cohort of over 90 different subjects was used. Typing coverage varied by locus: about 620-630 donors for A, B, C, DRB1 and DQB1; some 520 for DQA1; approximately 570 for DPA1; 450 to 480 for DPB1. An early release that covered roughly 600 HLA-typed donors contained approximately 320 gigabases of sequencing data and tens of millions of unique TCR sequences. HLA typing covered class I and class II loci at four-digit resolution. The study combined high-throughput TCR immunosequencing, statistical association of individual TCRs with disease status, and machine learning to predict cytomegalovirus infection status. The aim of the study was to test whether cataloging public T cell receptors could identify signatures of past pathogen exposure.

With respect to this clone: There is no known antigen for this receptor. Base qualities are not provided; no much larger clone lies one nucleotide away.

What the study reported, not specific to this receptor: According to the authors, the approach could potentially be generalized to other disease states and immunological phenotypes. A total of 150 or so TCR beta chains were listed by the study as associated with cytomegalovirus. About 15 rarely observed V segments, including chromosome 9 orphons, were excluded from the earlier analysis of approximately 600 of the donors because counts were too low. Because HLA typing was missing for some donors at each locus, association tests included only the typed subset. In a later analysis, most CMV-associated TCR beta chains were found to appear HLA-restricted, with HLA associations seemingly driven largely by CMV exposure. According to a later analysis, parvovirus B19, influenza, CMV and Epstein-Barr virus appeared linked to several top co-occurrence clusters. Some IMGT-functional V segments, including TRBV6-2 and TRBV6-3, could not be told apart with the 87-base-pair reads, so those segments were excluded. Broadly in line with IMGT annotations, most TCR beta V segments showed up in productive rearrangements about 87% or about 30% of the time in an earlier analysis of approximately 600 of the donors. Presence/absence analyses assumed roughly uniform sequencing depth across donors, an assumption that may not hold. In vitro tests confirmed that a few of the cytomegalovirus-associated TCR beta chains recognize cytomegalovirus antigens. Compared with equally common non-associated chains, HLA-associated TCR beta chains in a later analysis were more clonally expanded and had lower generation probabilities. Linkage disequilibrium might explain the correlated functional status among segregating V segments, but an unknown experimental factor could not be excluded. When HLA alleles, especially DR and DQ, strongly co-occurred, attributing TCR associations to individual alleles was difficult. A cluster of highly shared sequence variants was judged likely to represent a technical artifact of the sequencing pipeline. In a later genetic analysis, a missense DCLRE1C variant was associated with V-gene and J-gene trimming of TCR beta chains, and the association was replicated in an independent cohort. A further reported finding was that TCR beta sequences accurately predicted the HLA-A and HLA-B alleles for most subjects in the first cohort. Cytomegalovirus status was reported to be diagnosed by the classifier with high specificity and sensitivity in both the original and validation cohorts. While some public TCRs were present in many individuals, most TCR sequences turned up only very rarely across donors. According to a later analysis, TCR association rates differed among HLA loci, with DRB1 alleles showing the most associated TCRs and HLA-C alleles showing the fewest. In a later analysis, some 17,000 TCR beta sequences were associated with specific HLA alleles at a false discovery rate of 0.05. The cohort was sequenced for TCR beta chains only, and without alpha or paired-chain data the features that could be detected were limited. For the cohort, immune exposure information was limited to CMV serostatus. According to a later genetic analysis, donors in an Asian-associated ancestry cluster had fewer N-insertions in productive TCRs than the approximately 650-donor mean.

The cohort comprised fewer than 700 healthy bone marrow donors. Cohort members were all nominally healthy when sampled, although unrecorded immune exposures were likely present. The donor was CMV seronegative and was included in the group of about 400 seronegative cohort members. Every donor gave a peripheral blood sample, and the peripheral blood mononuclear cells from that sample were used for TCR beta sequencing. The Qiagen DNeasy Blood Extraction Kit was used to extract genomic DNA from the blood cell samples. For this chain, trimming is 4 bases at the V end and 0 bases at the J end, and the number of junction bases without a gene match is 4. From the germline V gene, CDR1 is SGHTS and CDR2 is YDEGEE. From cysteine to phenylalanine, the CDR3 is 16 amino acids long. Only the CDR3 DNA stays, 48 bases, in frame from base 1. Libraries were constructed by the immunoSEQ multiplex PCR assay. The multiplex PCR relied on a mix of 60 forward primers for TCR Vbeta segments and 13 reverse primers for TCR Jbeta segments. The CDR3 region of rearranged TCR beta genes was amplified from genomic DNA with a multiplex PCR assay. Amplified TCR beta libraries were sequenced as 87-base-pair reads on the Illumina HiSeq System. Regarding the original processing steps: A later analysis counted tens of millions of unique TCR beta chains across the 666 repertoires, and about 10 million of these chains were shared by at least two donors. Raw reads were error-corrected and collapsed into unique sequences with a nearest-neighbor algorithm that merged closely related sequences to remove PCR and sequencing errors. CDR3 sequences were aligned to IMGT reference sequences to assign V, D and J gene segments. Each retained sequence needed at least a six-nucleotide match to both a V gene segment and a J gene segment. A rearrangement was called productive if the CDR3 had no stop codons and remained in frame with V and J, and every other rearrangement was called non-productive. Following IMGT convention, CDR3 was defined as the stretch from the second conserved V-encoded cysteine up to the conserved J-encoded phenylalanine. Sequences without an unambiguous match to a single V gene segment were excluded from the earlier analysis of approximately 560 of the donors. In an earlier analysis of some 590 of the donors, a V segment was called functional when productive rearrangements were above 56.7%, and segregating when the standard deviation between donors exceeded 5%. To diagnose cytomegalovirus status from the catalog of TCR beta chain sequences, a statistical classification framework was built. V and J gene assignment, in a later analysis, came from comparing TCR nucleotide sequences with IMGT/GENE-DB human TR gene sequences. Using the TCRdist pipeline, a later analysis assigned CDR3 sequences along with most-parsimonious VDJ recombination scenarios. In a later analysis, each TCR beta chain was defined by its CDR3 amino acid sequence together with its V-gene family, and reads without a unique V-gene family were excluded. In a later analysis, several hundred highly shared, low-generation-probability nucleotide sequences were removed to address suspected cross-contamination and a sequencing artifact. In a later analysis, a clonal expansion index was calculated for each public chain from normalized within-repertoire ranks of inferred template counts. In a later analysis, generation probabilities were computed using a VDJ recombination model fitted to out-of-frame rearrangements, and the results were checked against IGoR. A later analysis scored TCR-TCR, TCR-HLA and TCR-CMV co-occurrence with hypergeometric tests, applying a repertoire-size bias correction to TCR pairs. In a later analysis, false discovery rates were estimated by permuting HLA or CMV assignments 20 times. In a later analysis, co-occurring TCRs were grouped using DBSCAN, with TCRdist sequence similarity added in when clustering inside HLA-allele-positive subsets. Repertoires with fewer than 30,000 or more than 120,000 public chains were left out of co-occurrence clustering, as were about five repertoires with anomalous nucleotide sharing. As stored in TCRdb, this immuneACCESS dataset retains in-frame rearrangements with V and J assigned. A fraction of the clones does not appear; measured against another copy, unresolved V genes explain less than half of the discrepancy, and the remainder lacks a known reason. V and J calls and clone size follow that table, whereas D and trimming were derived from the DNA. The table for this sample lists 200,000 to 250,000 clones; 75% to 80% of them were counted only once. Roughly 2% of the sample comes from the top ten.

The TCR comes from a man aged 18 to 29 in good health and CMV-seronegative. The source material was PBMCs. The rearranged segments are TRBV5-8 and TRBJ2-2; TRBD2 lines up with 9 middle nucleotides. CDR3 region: CASSPGLAPNTGELFF. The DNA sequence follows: TGTGCCAGCAGCCCTGGACTAGCGCCGAACACCGGGGAGCTGTTTTTT. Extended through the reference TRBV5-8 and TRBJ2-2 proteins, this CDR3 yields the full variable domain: EAGVTQSPTHLIKTRGQQATLRCSPISGHTSVYWYQQALGLGLQFLLWYDEGEERNRGNFPPRFSGRQFPNYSSELNVNALELEDSALYLCASSPGLAPNTGELFFGEGSRLTVL.